Below, one TCR beta chain is given with its context. Its target is not known. This entry comes from a study of T cell responses to AZD1222 COVID-19 vaccine. Study results and limitations: Across spike, vaccine-associated CD4 TCRs were found, dominant at 160-218 and 743-854. White British people made up most donors, females outnumbered males, and clonal diversity was possibly underestimated. When two AZD1222 doses had been given, Spike-specific TCR breadth and depth rose.

V shed 1 base and J shed 2 bases, with 8 bases lying between them. The CDR3 consists of 14 residues. Germline V lookup: CDR1 SGHTA, CDR2 FQGNSA. The assay was immunoSEQ multiplex PCR, and TCRdb's table has in-frame clones only and misses some. The sample carries 100,000 to 140,000 clones, about 85% recorded once. The chain joins TRBV7-2 to TRBJ2-5; D call uncertain. This specimen consisted of peripheral blood, obtained on day 0 of AZD1222 vaccination. This receptor was identified in an adult in good health. CDR3 sequence: CASSLGRLQETQYF. The CDR3 DNA follows: TGTGCCAGCAGCTTAGGGCGTTTACAAGAGACCCAGTACTTC.